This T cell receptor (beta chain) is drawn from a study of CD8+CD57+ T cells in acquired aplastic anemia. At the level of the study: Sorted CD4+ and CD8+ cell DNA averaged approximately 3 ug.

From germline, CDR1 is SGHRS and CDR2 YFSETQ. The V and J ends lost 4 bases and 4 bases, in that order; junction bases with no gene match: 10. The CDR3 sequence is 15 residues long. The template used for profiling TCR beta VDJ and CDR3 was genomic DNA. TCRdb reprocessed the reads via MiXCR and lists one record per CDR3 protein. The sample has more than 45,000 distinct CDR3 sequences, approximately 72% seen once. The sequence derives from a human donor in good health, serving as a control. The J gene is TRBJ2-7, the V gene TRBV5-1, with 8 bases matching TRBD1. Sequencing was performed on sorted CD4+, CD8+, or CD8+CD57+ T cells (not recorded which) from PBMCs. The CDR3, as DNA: TGCGCCAGCAGCCATAACCCGGGACAGGTTTACGAGCAGTACTTC. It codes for CASSHNPGQVYEQYF.